Listed below are T cell receptor beta chains from one sample, sequenced in a study of tumor-infiltrating lymphocytes in oesophageal squamous cell carcinoma. TCRdb reprocessed the PCR reads with MiXCR, giving one entry per CDR3 protein. Of about 19,000 distinct CDR3 sequences in the sample, approximately 40% were seen once. Sequencing was performed on blood. The receptors stem from a male donor with esophageal squamous cell carcinoma. Both conserved end residues are part of each CDR3. A D gene is named only where the DNA matches it firmly. Size is omitted from some rows. Given values are once, few, many or a class for expanded clones.

. | TRBJ2-2 | TRBV9 | . | CASSILQAGELFF | TGTGCCAGCAGCATCCTACAGGCCGGGGAGCTGTTTTTT
. | TRBJ2-7 | TRBV20-1 | . | CSATAGTYEQYF | TGCAGTGCTACTGCCGGTACCTACGAGCAGTACTTC
. | TRBJ1-5 | TRBV15 | . | CATSREPGANQPQHF | TGTGCCACCAGCAGAGAACCAGGGGCCAATCAGCCCCAGCATTTT
. | TRBJ1-2 | TRBV7-3 | . | CASSLGPNLYGYTF | TGTGCCAGCAGCCTTGGGCCTAACCTCTATGGCTACACCTTC
. | TRBJ1-4 | TRBV10-3 | many | CAISEIQNEKLFF | TGTGCCATCAGTGAAATTCAGAATGAAAAACTGTTTTTT
TRBD1 | TRBJ1-5 | TRBV25-1 | many | CASSAGTDDSNQPQHF | TGTGCCAGCAGCGCCGGGACAGATGATAGCAATCAGCCCCAGCATTTT
TRBD2 | TRBJ2-4 | TRBV20-1 | . | CSARSVAGAYNEQYF | TGCAGTGCCCGATCGGTAGCGGGGGCCTACAATGAGCAGTACTTC
TRBD2 | TRBJ2-5 | TRBV6-1 | many | CASSPTGTIETQYF | TGTGCCAGCAGCCCTACCGGGACTATAGAGACCCAGTACTTC
. | TRBJ2-2 | TRBV5-4 | many | CASHSGLETGELFF | TGTGCCAGCCACTCGGGGCTAGAGACCGGGGAGCTGTTTTTT
TRBD1 | TRBJ1-1 | TRBV5-6 | many | CASTRTGNTEAFF | TGTGCCAGCACCAGGACAGGGAACACTGAAGCTTTCTTT
TRBD2 | TRBJ2-1 | TRBV7-9 | . | CASSLGTSGRGTGEQFF | TGTGCCAGCAGCTTAGGGACTAGCGGGAGGGGGACAGGGGAGCAGTTCTTC
. | TRBJ2-5 | TRBV7-3 | . | CASSLDSPHSSYNEQYF | TGTGCCAGCAGCTTAGATTCTCCGCATAGCTCCTACAATGAGCAGTACTTC
TRBD2 | TRBJ2-2 | TRBV7-4 | . | CASSPLAGRLFF | TGTGCCAGCAGTCCGCTAGCGGGACGGCTGTTTTTT
. | TRBJ2-2 | TRBV11-3 | medium-sized | CASSLEGGTGELFF | TGTGCCAGCAGCTTAGAAGGGGGCACCGGGGAGCTGTTTTTT
. | TRBJ2-1 | TRBV7-3 | . | CASSGWPGEYNEQFF | TGTGCCAGCAGCGGATGGCCAGGGGAGTACAATGAGCAGTTCTTC
. | TRBJ2-1 | TRBV27 | many | CASSLYGDGSYNEQFF | TGTGCCAGCAGTTTATACGGAGATGGCTCCTACAATGAGCAGTTCTTC
TRBD2 | TRBJ2-7 | TRBV24-1 | . | CATSGATSENEQYF | TGTGCCACCAGTGGGGCGACTAGCGAAAATGAGCAGTACTTC
. | TRBJ1-1 | TRBV4-2 | many | CASSESGSVTEAFF | TGTGCCAGCAGCGAGAGTGGGTCGGTCACTGAAGCTTTCTTT
. | TRBJ2-1 | TRBV11-3 | . | CASSSGGTGRGEQFF | TGTGCCAGCAGCTCGGGAGGGACAGGGCGGGGTGAGCAGTTCTTC
. | TRBJ2-3 | TRBV10-1 | few | CASTGGHTQYF | TGCGCCAGCACCGGAGGTCATACGCAGTATTTT
TRBD1 | TRBJ2-1 | TRBV7-2 | few | CASSSNRGLGNEQFF | TGTGCCAGCAGCTCAAACAGGGGGCTGGGCAATGAGCAGTTCTTC
TRBD1 | TRBJ1-1 | TRBV6-1 | many | CAPRGQDNTEAFF | TGTGCCCCACGGGGACAGGACAACACTGAAGCTTTCTTT
. | TRBJ2-5 | TRBV7-6 | . | CASSRIQGIETQYF | TGTGCCAGCAGCCGGATACAGGGTATAGAGACCCAGTACTTC
. | TRBJ2-3 | TRBV7-2 | . | CASSLGIGTDTQYF | TGTGCCAGCAGCTTAGGCATAGGCACAGATACGCAGTATTTT
. | TRBJ1-5 | TRBV6-1 | many | CASSEYGYGQPQHF | TGTGCCAGCAGTGAATATGGGTATGGTCAGCCCCAGCATTTT
TRBD2 | TRBJ2-1 | TRBV7-2 | . | CASSQTSGPMDEQFF | TGTGCCAGCAGCCAGACTAGCGGGCCCATGGATGAGCAGTTCTTC
. | TRBJ2-1 | TRBV7-6 | many | CASSFLTGDSYNEQFF | TGTGCCAGCAGCTTTTTAACGGGAGACTCCTACAATGAGCAGTTCTTC
TRBD1 | TRBJ1-1 | TRBV6-1 | medium-sized | CASSERGPGTGMYTEAFF | TGTGCCAGCAGTGAAAGGGGCCCCGGGACAGGGATGTACACTGAAGCTTTCTTT
TRBD1 | TRBJ1-1 | TRBV7-6 | . | CASSLAQGGPEAFF | TGTGCCAGCAGCTTAGCGCAGGGGGGGCCTGAAGCTTTCTTT
. | TRBJ2-5 | TRBV5-4 | many | CASSLRGAGGYQETQYF | TGTGCCAGCAGCTTGAGGGGAGCGGGCGGGTACCAAGAGACCCAGTACTTC
. | TRBJ2-1 | TRBV20-1 | . | CSTEDPSLRNEQFF | TGCAGCACCGAGGACCCTTCTCTCCGCAATGAGCAGTTCTTC
TRBD1 | TRBJ1-2 | TRBV7-8 | many | CASSLDGQGAGGYTF | TGTGCCAGCAGCTTAGACGGACAGGGGGCAGGTGGCTACACCTTC
. | TRBJ1-1 | TRBV7-6 | . | CASSLAGYNTEAFF | TGTGCCAGCAGCTTAGCGGGCTACAACACTGAAGCTTTCTTT
TRBD2 | TRBJ2-1 | TRBV12-3/TRBV12-4 | medium-sized | CASSSHPGLANEQFF | TGTGCCAGCAGCTCCCATCCGGGACTAGCGAACGAGCAGTTCTTC
. | TRBJ2-1 | TRBV7-6 | . | CASSSGNNEQFF | TGTGCCAGCAGCTCCGGGAACAATGAGCAGTTCTTC
. | TRBJ1-2 | TRBV3-1 | . | CASSQVRPTNYGYTF | TGTGCCAGCAGCCAGGTTAGACCCACTAACTATGGCTACACCTTC
. | TRBJ2-1 | TRBV28 | . | CASSLVADEQFF | TGTGCCAGCAGTTTGGTAGCAGATGAGCAGTTCTTC
TRBD1 | TRBJ1-3 | TRBV15 | many | CATSRETGAGGNTIYF | TGTGCCACCAGCAGAGAGACAGGGGCCGGGGGAAACACCATATATTTT
TRBD2 | TRBJ2-1 | TRBV4-1 | many | CASSQLGLQDPSGVNEQFF | TGCGCCAGCAGCCAACTGGGTCTTCAGGACCCTAGCGGGGTCAATGAGCAGTTCTTC
TRBD2 | TRBJ2-7 | TRBV28 | . | CASSPGGLAGFYEQYF | TGTGCCAGCAGTCCAGGGGGACTAGCGGGATTCTACGAGCAGTACTTC
TRBD2 | TRBJ2-7 | TRBV6-1 | few | CASSSLARRTSGRNSGYEQYF | TGTGCCAGCAGTTCCTTAGCCCGCCGGACTAGCGGGAGGAACAGCGGCTACGAGCAGTACTTC
. | TRBJ2-7 | TRBV7-6 | . | CASSLAAESYNEQYF | TGTGCCAGCAGCTTAGCGGCGGAATCCTACAATGAGCAGTACTTC
. | TRBJ1-4 | TRBV27 | . | CASSPGAEKLFF | TGTGCCAGCAGCCCAGGGGCTGAAAAACTGTTTTTT
TRBD2 | TRBJ2-5 | TRBV27 | . | CASSNSGRRGQETQYF | TGTGCCAGCAGTAATAGCGGGAGGAGGGGTCAAGAGACCCAGTACTTC
TRBD1 | TRBJ1-5 | TRBV28 | many | CASNWDRRSLNQPQHF | TGTGCCAGCAACTGGGACAGGAGGAGCCTCAATCAGCCCCAGCATTTT
TRBD2 | TRBJ2-5 | TRBV11-2 | many | CASSSGTSGRFEQYF | TGTGCCAGCAGCTCCGGGACTAGCGGGAGGTTTGAGCAGTACTTC
. | TRBJ2-7 | TRBV11-1 | . | CASSRTGTNNYNEQYF | TGTGCCAGCAGCCGTACCGGGACAAATAACTACAATGAGCAGTACTTC
. | TRBJ1-1 | TRBV28 | once | CASKRGGAFF | TGTGCCAGCAAAAGGGGGGGAGCTTTCTTT
. | TRBJ2-1 | TRBV12-3/TRBV12-4 | . | CASKWARGTSEQFF | TGTGCCAGCAAATGGGCCAGAGGAACGAGTGAGCAGTTCTTC
. | TRBJ1-5 | TRBV19 | many | CASSIVQGISQPQHF | TGTGCCAGTAGTATAGTTCAGGGTATCAGCCAGCCCCAGCATTTT